These T cell receptor beta chains were read from a single sample in a study of OX40 agonist ivuxolimab in advanced cancers. TCRdb's table, derived via immunoSEQ multiplex PCR, lists solely in-frame clones and lacks some. The sample lists approximately 84,000 clones; 89% were seen once. The sample was CD4+ or CD8+ T cells sorted from blood, taken in a trial of the OX40 agonist ivuxolimab. The receptors originated from an adult with an advanced solid tumor such as melanoma, head and neck, liver or kidney cancer. CDR3s include the opening cysteine and the closing phenylalanine or tryptophan. D genes are given only for firm matches. Only some rows state a clone size, as once, few, many or a class for expanded clones.

J	D	V	size	CDR3	DNA
TRBJ2-2	.	TRBV5-4	.	CASSLGGEDTGELFF	TGTGCCAGCAGCTTGGGCGGCGAGGACACCGGGGAGCTGTTTTTT
TRBJ2-4	TRBD1	TRBV28	.	CASRPPTGGVKNIQYF	TGTGCCAGCAGACCCCCGACAGGGGGCGTCAAAAACATTCAGTACTTC
TRBJ2-5	.	TRBV5-4	.	CASSLDRQETQYF	TGTGCCAGCAGCTTGGATCGACAAGAGACCCAGTACTTC
TRBJ2-7	.	TRBV4-3	few	CASSRTTGLYEQYF	TGCGCCAGCAGCCGCACAACAGGGCTCTACGAGCAGTACTTC
TRBJ1-1	.	TRBV6-1	.	CASSAYSRGNTEAFF	TGTGCCAGCAGTGCTTACAGTCGGGGGAACACTGAAGCTTTCTTT
TRBJ1-2	TRBD1	TRBV4-2	.	CASSQGRQGGGGYTF	TGTGCCAGCAGCCAAGGACGACAGGGGGGCGGTGGCTACACCTTC
TRBJ1-2	TRBD1	TRBV7-9	once	CASSYSTGVNYGYTF	TGTGCCAGCAGCTATAGTACAGGGGTTAACTATGGCTACACCTTC
TRBJ1-2	TRBD1	TRBV29-1	few	CSAGQGAEGGYTF	TGCAGCGCCGGACAGGGGGCAGAGGGGGGCTACACCTTC
TRBJ2-3	.	TRBV7-3	.	CATRAENTDTQYF	TGTGCCACCCGGGCAGAGAACACAGATACGCAGTATTTT
TRBJ2-1	TRBD2	TRBV7-2	.	CASSYPGLAGGNEQFF	TGTGCCAGCAGCTATCCGGGACTAGCGGGAGGCAATGAGCAGTTCTTC
TRBJ2-7	.	TRBV28	.	CASSFATGQYF	TGTGCCAGCAGTTTTGCCACAGGGCAGTACTTC
TRBJ2-3	.	TRBV28	.	CASSLWAVKAQYF	TGTGCCAGCAGTTTATGGGCAGTGAAGGCGCAGTATTTT
TRBJ2-3	TRBD2	TRBV28	once	CASSLLRLAGAHTQYF	TGTGCCAGCAGTTTATTGCGACTAGCGGGGGCCCATACGCAGTATTTT
TRBJ2-3	TRBD1	TRBV2	.	CASRVDRAGTDTQYF	TGTGCCAGCAGAGTCGACAGGGCAGGCACAGATACGCAGTATTTT
TRBJ1-5	.	TRBV6-5	.	CASGRGGRSNQPQHF	TGTGCCAGCGGAAGAGGGGGGAGAAGCAATCAGCCCCAGCATTTT
TRBJ1-2	TRBD1	TRBV28	few	CASTYPGQGTGLGGYTF	TGTGCCAGCACTTACCCAGGACAGGGGACCGGCTTGGGTGGCTACACCTTC
TRBJ2-3	TRBD2	TRBV4-1	.	CASSRLLAGSTDTQYF	TGCGCCAGCAGCCGCTTACTAGCGGGGAGCACAGATACGCAGTATTTT
TRBJ1-1	TRBD1	TRBV6-1	few	CASRDRQGRNTEAFF	TGTGCCAGCAGGGACCGACAGGGTCGGAACACTGAAGCTTTCTTT
TRBJ2-3	.	TRBV7-3	.	CASTLYSTSTDTQYF	TGTGCCAGCACCCTATACAGCACTAGCACAGATACGCAGTATTTT
TRBJ2-7	TRBD2	TRBV7-2	once	CASSLSGDPRVEQYF	TGTGCCAGCAGCTTGAGCGGGGACCCTCGCGTCGAGCAGTACTTC
TRBJ2-7	.	TRBV11-3	.	CASSLREWKNF	TGTGCCAGCAGCTTAAGAGAATGGAAAAACTTC
TRBJ2-5	TRBD1	TRBV6-1	.	CASSRQGDGETQYF	TGTGCCAGCAGTCGGCAGGGGGACGGAGAGACCCAGTACTTC
TRBJ1-5	.	TRBV5-6	.	CASSLSSLSSNQPQHF	TGTGCCAGCAGTCTGAGCAGCCTCTCTAGCAATCAGCCCCAGCATTTT
TRBJ2-5	.	TRBV5-6	.	CASRLQVLTGQETQYF	TGTGCCAGCAGGCTGCAGGTTTTGACGGGTCAAGAGACCCAGTACTTC
TRBJ1-1	.	TRBV5-1	.	CASRLTATNTEAFF	TGCGCCAGCAGGCTAACAGCGACGAACACTGAAGCTTTCTTT
TRBJ2-5	.	TRBV7-2	.	CASSLAIVDRETQYF	TGTGCCAGCAGCTTAGCTATCGTTGATCGGGAGACCCAGTACTTC
TRBJ1-5	TRBD1	TRBV2	.	CASSQDRDVWQPQHF	TGTGCCAGCAGTCAGGACAGGGACGTCTGGCAGCCCCAGCATTTT
TRBJ1-1	.	TRBV7-2	.	CASSSLGAGTEAFF	TGTGCCAGCAGCTCTCTGGGGGCAGGTACTGAAGCTTTCTTT
TRBJ1-2	.	TRBV19	.	CASSSLRVYYGYTF	TGTGCCAGTAGTTCTCTTAGGGTCTACTATGGCTACACCTTC
TRBJ2-6	.	TRBV10-3	.	CASAKGVTGANVLTF	TGTGCCTCCGCCAAGGGGGTTACTGGGGCCAACGTCCTGACTTTC
TRBJ1-5	.	TRBV2	.	CASSINAISGNQPQHF	TGTGCCAGCAGTATCAACGCAATAAGCGGCAATCAGCCCCAGCATTTT
TRBJ1-6	.	TRBV5-6	few	CASSLSRYSPLHF	TGTGCCAGCAGCTTGTCAAGGTACTCACCCCTCCACTTT
TRBJ2-3	TRBD1	TRBV25-1	.	CASSGQGTDTQYF	TGTGCCAGCAGTGGACAGGGAACAGATACGCAGTATTTT
TRBJ1-4	.	TRBV7-8	.	CASSLYRVPTNEKLFF	TGTGCCAGCAGCTTATACAGGGTCCCAACTAATGAAAAACTGTTTTTT
TRBJ2-1	.	TRBV9	.	CASSVERGPGTEQFF	TGTGCCAGCAGCGTAGAGCGAGGGCCAGGTACTGAGCAGTTCTTC